The 2 T cell receptor beta chains below come from one sample, sequenced in a study of metastatic and nonmetastatic thyroid tumors. TCRdb redid the clone calls on the PCR reads using MiXCR. The profile shows about 24,000 clones, roughly a quarter of them singletons. No patient had received any treatment before thyroid surgery. Sequenced: tumor tissue. The source of these receptors is a male donor with papillary thyroid cancer or a benign thyroid nodule (not recorded which). Some clones in this sample may be carry-over from other donors' samples.

This clone was counted ten times or more. The chain is built from TRBV13 and TRBJ2-4; D is uncertain. Germline V gives CDR1 PRHDT, CDR2 FYEKMQ (reference sequence). The CDR3 contains 16 residues. Trimming pared 4 bases from V and 0 bases from J, leaving 13 bases between. Written as DNA, the CDR3 is TGTGCCAGCAGCTCCCGAACCTCCCTAGCCAAAAACATTCAGTACTTC. Translating it yields CASSSRTSLAKNIQYF.

This clone is termed medium-sized. V and J are TRBV28 and TRBJ2-7; maybe TRBD1 (5 bases). Trimming shortened V by 4 bases and J by 3 bases, and 16 bases separated the two germline ends. CDR3 length equals 15 residues. Germline-derived CDR1 and CDR2 are MDHEN and SYDVKM. DNA of the CDR3: TGTGCCAGCAGTTATCAGGGTGTTTTGCTCTACGAGCAGTACTTC. Its protein product is CASSYQGVLLYEQYF.